This T cell receptor (beta chain) was sequenced for a study of blood T cell repertoires in COVID-19. Study overall: Sources were T cells, B-cell-depleted T cells, or PBMCs; the material itself was cDNA or gDNA.

TCRdb's table, derived via immunoSEQ multiplex PCR, lists solely in-frame clones and lacks some. The table records 200,000 to 250,000 clones, over 80% of them present only once. This CDR3 has 13 amino acids. Trimming shortened V by 5 bases and J by 9 bases, and 16 bases separated the two germline ends. The gene calls are TRBV12-3 or TRBV12-4 and TRBJ1-1; D may be TRBD1 (5 bases). This TCR was sampled from a man in his thirties or forties who had recovered from COVID-19. Sequencing was carried out using peripheral blood. The CDR3 reads CASSPEYDSKAFF. CDR3 coding DNA: TGTGCCAGCAGTCCCGAATATGACAGTAAAGCTTTCTTT.